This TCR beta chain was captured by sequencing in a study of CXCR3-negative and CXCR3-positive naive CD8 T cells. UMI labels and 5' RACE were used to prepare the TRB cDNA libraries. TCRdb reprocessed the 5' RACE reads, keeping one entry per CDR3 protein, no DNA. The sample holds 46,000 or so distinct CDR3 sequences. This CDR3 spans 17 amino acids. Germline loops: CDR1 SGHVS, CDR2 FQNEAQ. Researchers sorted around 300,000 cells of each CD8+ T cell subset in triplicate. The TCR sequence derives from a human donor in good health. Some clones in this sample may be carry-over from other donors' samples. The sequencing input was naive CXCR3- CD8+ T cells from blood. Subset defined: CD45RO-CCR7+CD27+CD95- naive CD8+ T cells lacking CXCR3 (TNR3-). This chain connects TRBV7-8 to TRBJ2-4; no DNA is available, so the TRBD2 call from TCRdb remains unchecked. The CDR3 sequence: CASSSGPGLSTKNIQYF.